The text below deals with one T cell receptor (beta chain). Its antigen is undetermined. This entry comes from a study of cytomegalovirus exposure and HLA in healthy donors. Whole-study results and caveats: Researchers left out some V segments, among them TRBV6-2 and TRBV6-3, as indistinguishable. Association of approximately 16,000 TCR beta sequences with HLA alleles was found at 0.05 false discovery rate in a later analysis. Donor immune exposure was known only as CMV serostatus.

CDR3 length equals 16 residues. V gave up 1 base and J gave up 5 bases; unmatched junction bases: 9. Germline assignment: CDR1 SSHAT and CDR2 FNYEAQ (reference sequence). These donors counted as nominally healthy when sampled, but unrecorded immune exposures were likely. PCR was performed using 60 Vbeta and 13 Jbeta primers. Clones were read by immunoSEQ multiplex PCR, and TCRdb kept only the in-frame ones, dropping some. The table records 140,000 to 150,000 clones, around 82% of them present only once. The V call is TRBV7-7, the J call TRBJ2-5, with TRBD1 identical over 8 bases. Sequencing was carried out using PBMCs. This receptor was identified in a female donor in good health and CMV-seronegative. As DNA, the CDR3 is TGTGCCAGCAGCTTAGGGGCGGACAGGGCGTTCGAGACCCAGTACTTC. Amino acids: CASSLGADRAFETQYF. Full variable domain (rest looked up from reference TRBV7-7 and TRBJ2-5): GAGVSQSPRYKVTKRGQDVTLRCDPISSHATLYWYQQALGQGPEFLTYFNYEAQPDKSGLPSDRFSAERPEGSISTLTIQRTEQRDSAMYRCASSLGADRAFETQYFGPGTRLLVL.